This T cell receptor beta chain was identified in a study of T cell responses to AZD1222 COVID-19 vaccine. Points from the study as a whole: Per reports, nearly half of all spike-specific TCRs target regions that are unmutated in variants.

Germline CDR1 SGHNT, CDR2 YYREEE (reference sequence). The CDR3 spans 13 residues. Trimming took 6 bases from V and 5 from J, leaving 14 bases between them. For this clone: Antigen unknown.

Clones were read by immunoSEQ multiplex PCR, and TCRdb kept only the in-frame ones, dropping some. The data contain about 120,000 clones, about 89% of them seen just once; the ten biggest clones take up roughly 5%. This sample comprised peripheral blood, obtained on day 0 of AZD1222 vaccination. V gene TRBV5-4 combines with J gene TRBJ1-2; D is possibly TRBD1 (5 bases). The sequence was obtained from an adult in good health. Here the CDR3 DNA reads TGTGCCAGCACCCAGGGACGGGAATATGGCTACACCTTC. It yields the protein CASTQGREYGYTF.